The 30 T cell receptor beta chains below were found in one sample sequenced in a study of blood T cells in healthy people across ages. Next came a second PCR, run for about 7 to 12 cycles, which used a sample-barcoded 5' primer along with a J-beta primer mix. MiXCR was run by TCRdb on the 5' RACE reads, yielding one entry per CDR3 protein. The sample has about 840,000 distinct CDR3 sequences, almost 30% seen once. This sample also appeared in a second study, on T cells of mothers and their children.

Sequencing used blood. The receptors derive from a woman between 40 and 55 years old in good health.

With regard to this clonotype: Being one base from a much bigger clone, this may be a read error. This is likely a read error, given that the CDR3 carries no conserved phenylalanine or tryptophan at its end. DNA of the CDR3: TGTGCCAGCACCATGGGACTAGCGGGGGTGAACACAGATACGCAGTATTTG. Translating it yields CASTMGLAGVNTDTQYL. The chain recombines TRBV9 with TRBJ2-3, with 14 bases matching TRBD2. Germline values: CDR1 SGDLS, CDR2 YYNGEE. V trimming: 6 bases; J trimming: 2 bases; junction bases outside the gene matches: 8. CDR3 length equals 17 residues.

This clonotype was recorded a few times. This sequence joins TRBV4-1 and TRBJ1-5; D uncertain. Germline CDR1 MGHRA, CDR2 YSYEKL. This CDR3 is built from 17 residues. V shed 1 base and J shed 0 bases, with 13 bases lying between them. Here the CDR3 reads CASSQVSRSYSNQPQHF. The CDR3 DNA sequence: TGCGCCAGCAGCCAAGTATCCCGCTCTTATAGCAATCAGCCCCAGCATTTT.

The chain recombines TRBV6-1 with TRBJ1-1; no clear D. CDR3 length equals 14 residues. V was clipped by 2 bases and J by 3 bases, with 10 bases between them. Germline lookup yields CDR1 MNHNS and CDR2 SASEGT. CDR3 nucleotide sequence: TGTGCCAGCAGTGAAACCCGTCCCGACACTGAAGCTTTCTTT. Protein: CASSETRPDTEAFF.

This clonotype was observed a few times. This sequence joins TRBV2 and TRBJ2-5; 7 bases are shared with TRBD2. The CDR3 spans 14 residues. V lost 8 bases, J lost 2 bases, and 8 bases stayed unmatched. Germline loops: CDR1 SNHLY, CDR2 FYNNEI. Here the CDR3 reads CASGRERGQETQYF. In DNA, the CDR3 is TGTGCCAGCGGGCGGGAGAGAGGGCAAGAGACCCAGTACTTC.

This rearrangement joins TRBV7-2 to TRBJ2-1; no definite D call. CDR1 is SGHTA, CDR2 FQGNSA, per germline. The length of the CDR3 is 14 residues. The ends were cut back, 4 bases at V and 6 bases at J, with 13 bases in the middle. As DNA, the CDR3 is TGTGCCAGCAGCTGGGCCAGTCCCCTCAATGAGCAGTTCTTC. This codes for CASSWASPLNEQFF.

CDR3 protein: CAGRGRDTYEQYF. DNA of the CDR3: TGTGCCGGCCGTGGACGGGATACCTACGAGCAGTACTTC. The chain links TRBV24-1 to TRBJ2-5, with a tentative D call TRBD2 (5 bases). With the DNA end fitting TRBJ2-7 better, the J assignment may be wrong. The germline V gene has CDR1 KGHDR and CDR2 SFDVKD. The CDR3 contains 13 residues.

The chain employs TRBV4-3 and TRBJ2-1; D remains unclear. With 2 bases removed from V and 4 bases from J, the gap between germline ends came to 6 bases. This CDR3 is 13 amino acids long. CDR1 and CDR2 from the germline V gene are LGHNA and YSLEER. The CDR3 coding sequence is TGCGCCAGCAGCCAACAGGCTTACAATGAGCAGTTCTTC. Its translation is CASSQQAYNEQFF.

This clonotype was detected many times. The chain carries TRBV6-1 and TRBJ1-2, with 9 bases matching TRBD1. The CDR3 is 15 residues long. From germline, CDR1 is MNHNS and CDR2 SASEGT. V lost 8 bases and J lost 0; bases outside the gene matches: 7. CDR3 sequence reads: CASSRDRATNYGYTF. CDR3 coding DNA: TGTGCCAGCTCCCGGGACAGGGCGACTAACTATGGCTACACCTTC.

This clonotype came up many times. The J gene is TRBJ2-7, the V gene TRBV6-5; 7 bases are a match to TRBD2. Germline CDR1 reads MNHEY; CDR2 reads SVGAGI. The CDR3 covers 14 residues. V was clipped by 6 bases and J by 2 bases; unmatched bases: 7. CDR3 bases: TGTGCCAGCAGCCCCGCAGGGAGGGCCTACGAGCAGTACTTC. Protein: CASSPAGRAYEQYF.

As regards this clonotype: One end of the junction does not line up with germline, which may come from a read error. This sequence joins TRBV3-1 and TRBJ2-7; D unresolved. The germline V gene has CDR1 LGHDT and CDR2 YNNKEL (reference sequence). There are 15 residues in the CDR3. As DNA, the CDR3 is TGTGCCAGCAGCCAAGGGGTCCTACCAACCTACAAGCAGTACTTC. This codes for CASSQGVLPTYKQYF.

This clonotype has ten or more counts. The chain couples TRBV7-9 to TRBJ2-6; D call uncertain. CDR1 and CDR2 (germline): SEHNR, FQNEAQ (reference sequence). V shed 0 bases and J shed 2 bases, with 8 bases lying between them. CDR3 length: 16 residues. CDR3 sequence reads: CASSLAPQTGANVLTF. The CDR3 DNA sequence: TGTGCCAGCAGCTTAGCCCCACAGACTGGGGCCAACGTCCTGACTTTC. Looking up the rest from reference TRBV7-9 and TRBJ2-6 gives the full variable domain: DTGVSQNPRHKITKRGQNVTFRCDPISEHNRLYWYRQTLGQGPEFLTYFQNEAQLEKSRLLSDRFSAERPKGSFSTLEIQRTEQGDSAMYLCASSLAPQTGANVLTFGAGSRLTVL.

A note on this clonotype: One end of the junction is discordant with germline, which a read error may explain. The chain has TRBV20-1 and TRBJ1-5, with D possibly matching TRBD1 (6 bases). CDR3 length: 14 residues. The germline CDR1 and CDR2 sequences are DFQATT and SNEGSKA (reference sequence). The chain's CDR3 is CSARETGSIQPQHF. As DNA, the CDR3 is TGCAGTGCTAGAGAAACAGGGAGCATTCAGCCCCAGCATTTT.

This chain connects TRBV7-9 to TRBJ2-1, with TRBD1 identical over 10 bases. The germline gives CDR1 SEHNR, CDR2 FQNEAQ (reference sequence). V trimming: 6 bases; J trimming: 4 bases; junction bases outside the gene matches: 6. The CDR3 is 15 amino acids. CDR3 residues: CASSLGQGKYNEQFF. CDR3 nucleotide sequence: TGTGCCAGCAGTCTGGGACAGGGGAAGTACAATGAGCAGTTCTTC.

Concerning this clonotype itself: A much larger clone is a single base away; this may be a read error. This chain joins TRBV14 and TRBJ1-2; the D gene is possibly TRBD1 (6 bases). Deletions cut 1 base from V and 3 bases from J, with 9 bases between. The CDR3 contains 14 residues. CDR1 is SGHDN and CDR2 is FVKESK in the germline V gene. In DNA form, the CDR3 reads TGTGCCAGCAGCCAAGCCACAGGGTACTATGGCTACACCTTC. It yields the protein CASSQATGYYGYTF.

The chain uses TRBV3-1 and TRBJ2-7; the D gene could be TRBD1 or TRBD2 (6 bases each). This CDR3 comprises 13 residues. Between the trimmed V and J ends, which lost 9 bases and 5 bases, there was a span of 17 bases. CDR1 is LGHDT and CDR2 is YNNKEL in the germline V gene (reference sequence). CDR3 bases: TGTGCCAGGGGGGGCAGGGGAGGCAACGAGCAGTACTTC. This translates into CARGGRGGNEQYF.

The table lists this clonotype with a few counts. This chain connects TRBV4-3 to TRBJ1-6; no firm D call. The CDR3 length is 14 residues. Germline V CDR1 and CDR2: LGHNA, YSLEER. The V end lost 0 bases, the J end lost 9 bases, and 9 bases lay between the germline ends. CDR3 sequence: CASSQDWESSPLHF. The CDR3 DNA follows: TGCGCCAGCAGCCAAGACTGGGAGAGTTCACCCCTCCACTTT.

The V and J genes are TRBV10-2 and TRBJ2-3; D is perhaps TRBD1 or TRBD2 (6 bases each). Trimming shortened V by 7 bases and J by 5 bases, and 22 bases separated the two germline ends. The CDR3 spans 16 residues. Germline V gene lookup returns CDR1 WSHSY and CDR2 SAAADI. The chain's CDR3 is CASKFGGGQTLDTQYF. The CDR3 DNA reads as TGCGCCAGCAAGTTTGGAGGGGGGCAGACCCTAGATACGCAGTATTTT.

The chain has TRBV5-1 and TRBJ1-1; maybe TRBD1 (6 bases). The CDR3 extends over 15 amino acids. V was shortened by 1 base and J by 8 bases, with 18 bases between the two germline ends. CDR1 and CDR2 from the germline V gene are SGHRS and YFSETQ. The CDR3: CASSLIGGTAQEAFF. The CDR3 region has the DNA TGCGCCAGCAGCTTGATCGGGGGCACCGCCCAAGAAGCTTTCTTT.

The chain links TRBV5-1 to TRBJ1-1; D possibly corresponds to TRBD1 (5 bases). Germline CDR1 reads SGHRS; CDR2 reads YFSETQ. With 0 bases removed from V and 5 bases from J, the gap between germline ends came to 11 bases. The CDR3 runs 14 residues. The CDR3 nucleotides are TGCGCCAGCAGCTTGGCCGCTTGGGGGACTGAAGCTTTCTTT. Translated: CASSLAAWGTEAFF.

Turning to this clonotype: With a much larger clone just one base away, this may be a read error. This chain links TRBV5-1 with TRBJ2-7; 11 nucleotides match TRBD1. The length of the CDR3 is 15 residues. The germline CDR1 and CDR2 sequences are SGHRS and YFSETQ. V trimming: 4 bases; J trimming: 8 bases; junction bases outside the gene matches: 11. The CDR3 loop is CASSRRGQGADKQYF. CDR3 coding DNA: TGCGCCAGCAGCCGACGCGGACAGGGGGCAGACAAGCAGTACTTC.

This clonotype was found a few times. This sequence joins TRBV7-2 and TRBJ2-7; D perhaps matches TRBD1 (6 bases). Trimming cost V 3 bases and J 6 bases, with 15 bases left between them. There are 14 residues in the CDR3. CDR1 is SGHTA, CDR2 FQGNSA, per germline. CDR3 bases: TGTGCCAGCAGCTTGAAACGGACAGCTTGCGAGCAGTACTTC. This encodes CASSLKRTACEQYF.

In nucleotides, the CDR3 is TGCGCCAGCAGCTTGCCCGTTTGGGGCAGGGGGTCTTTCAATGAGCAGTTCTTC. It specifies CASSLPVWGRGSFNEQFF. V is TRBV5-1 and J is TRBJ2-1, with TRBD1 identical over 7 bases. The germline gives CDR1 SGHRS, CDR2 YFSETQ. This CDR3 has 18 residues. V lost 1 base, J lost 6 bases, and 16 bases stayed unmatched. Based on the CDR3 plus reference TRBV5-1 and TRBJ2-1, the full variable domain is KAGVTQTPRYLIKTRGQQVTLSCSPISGHRSVSWYQQTPGQGLQFLFEYFSETQRNKGNFPGRFSGRQFSNSRSEMNVSTLELGDSALYLCASSLPVWGRGSFNEQFFGPGTRLTVL.

This clonotype appeared a few times. The chain is built from TRBV15 and TRBJ1-5; TRBD1 is a possible D gene (5 bases). This CDR3 comprises 16 residues. CDR1 LNHNV and CDR2 YYDKDF come from the germline V gene (reference sequence). Trimming cost V 1 base and J 7 bases, with 17 bases left between them. The CDR3: CATSRGGPSGGQPQHF. CDR3 nucleotides: TGTGCCACCAGCAGAGGGGGACCGTCTGGAGGCCAGCCCCAGCATTTT.

On this clonotype itself: A much larger clone lies one base from this, so it may be a read error. This sequence joins TRBV20-1 and TRBJ2-7, with TRBD1 identical over 7 bases. The end of the DNA is better explained by TRBJ2-5, so the J call may be wrong. This CDR3 is 15 amino acids long. Germline loops: CDR1 DFQATT, CDR2 SNEGSKA (reference sequence). CDR3 nucleotide sequence: TGCAGTGCTAGAGTCCACCTGACAGGGCGGGAGACCCAGTACTTC. It encodes CSARVHLTGRETQYF.

The chain couples TRBV20-1 to TRBJ1-5; a weak D match, TRBD1 (6 bases). Germline V gene data show CDR1 as DFQATT and CDR2 as SNEGSKA (reference sequence). CDR3 length equals 17 residues. V was trimmed by 6 bases and J by 0 bases, leaving 21 bases between them. As DNA, the CDR3 is TGCAGTGCCCCGACAGGCTCCCTTACCCATAGCAATCAGCCCCAGCATTTT. Its protein product is CSAPTGSLTHSNQPQHF.

Worth noting for this clonotype: This may be a read error, as it is one base from a much larger clone. The gene calls are TRBV5-6 and TRBJ2-2; TRBD2 might be the D (5 bases). The CDR3 is 15 amino acids. Trimming shortened V by 0 bases and J by 1 base, and 7 bases separated the two germline ends. Per the germline V gene, CDR1 is SGHDT and CDR2 is YYEEEE. Here the CDR3 reads CASSLAGMNTGELFF. CDR3 DNA: TGTGCCAGCAGCTTGGCGGGGATGAACACCGGGGAGCTGTTTTTT.

The rearrangement joins TRBV12-3 or TRBV12-4 to TRBJ2-3; D is unclear. The CDR3 runs to 15 residues. Trimming took 5 bases from V and 2 from J, leaving 14 bases between them. The CDR3 DNA follows: TGTGCCAGCAGTCCACAGAGCCTGACCACAGATACGCAGTATTTT. Its protein product is CASSPQSLTTDTQYF.

This clonotype was detected ten times or more. The J gene is TRBJ2-7, the V gene TRBV7-9; no reliable D call. The CDR3 extends over 13 amino acids. The V end was cut by 4 bases, the J end by 7 bases, with 14 bases between. Germline-derived CDR1 and CDR2 are SEHNR and FQNEAQ (reference sequence). The CDR3 nucleotides read TGTGCCAGCAGCTCCCGGGCATCTGATGAGCAGTACTTC. Its translation: CASSSRASDEQYF.

V is TRBV15 and J is TRBJ1-5; TRBD1 aligns across 10 bases. Germline CDR1 LNHNV, CDR2 YYDKDF (reference sequence). V was pared by 2 bases and J by 5 bases, with 6 bases of the junction left unmatched. The CDR3 extends over 16 amino acids. The CDR3 DNA sequence: TGTGCCACCAGCAGACATTCCGGGACAGGGGATCAGCCCCAGCATTTT. Its protein product is CATSRHSGTGDQPQHF.

Concerning this clonotype: This may come from a read error, since a much larger clone is one base off. The chain combines TRBV28 with TRBJ2-7, with D possibly matching TRBD1 (6 bases). Germline CDR1 MDHEN, CDR2 SYDVKM. The germline V and J ends were trimmed by 5 bases and 3 bases, with 14 bases remaining between them. The CDR3 has 14 residues. The CDR3 DNA is TGTGCCAGCAGTCGGGCAGGGGTTTTCTACGAGCAGTACTTC. The encoded protein is CASSRAGVFYEQYF.